This TCR beta chain was profiled in a study of T cells in Graves' hyperthyroidism and ophthalmopathy. Across the study: Peripheral blood was acquired at first diagnosis, ahead of any therapy whatsoever. Study results and caveats: Using 13 V-J features, a model discriminated ophthalmopathy from stable hyperthyroidism.

An approximately 10 ml volume of fresh peripheral blood provided the PBMCs. Authors of the study amplified TCR beta CDR3 regions from RNA transcripts. RT-PCR in the first round (using the HTBI primer set) targeted the TCR CDR3. MiXCR, applied by TCRdb to the multiplex PCR reads, yields one record per CDR3 protein. The sample has hundreds of thousands of distinct CDR3 sequences, around 21% seen once; the top ten hold more than 30%. V lost 9 bases, J lost 8 bases, and 15 bases stayed unmatched. CDR3 length: 16 amino acids. Germline V CDR1 and CDR2: SGHAT, FQNNGV. Concerning this clonotype itself: What it binds is not known.

This receptor was identified in a man aged 30 to 39 with Graves' ophthalmopathy. The J gene is TRBJ2-1, the V gene TRBV11-2; 11 bases map to TRBD2. Sequencing input: blood. In nucleotides, the CDR3 is TGTGCCAGTAGATTAGCGGGAGGGCCCTCCGGCGATGAGCAGTTCTTC. Its translation is CASRLAGGPSGDEQFF.